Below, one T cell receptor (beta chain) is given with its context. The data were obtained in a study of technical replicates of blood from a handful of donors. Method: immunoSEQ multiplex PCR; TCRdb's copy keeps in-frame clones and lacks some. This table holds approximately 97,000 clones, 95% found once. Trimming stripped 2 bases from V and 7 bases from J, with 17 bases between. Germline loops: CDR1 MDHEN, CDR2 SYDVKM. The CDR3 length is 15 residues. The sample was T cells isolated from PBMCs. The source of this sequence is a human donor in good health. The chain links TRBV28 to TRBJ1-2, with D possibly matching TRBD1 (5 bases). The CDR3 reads CASSLGLGQGGGYTF. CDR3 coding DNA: TGTGCCAGCAGTTTAGGGCTGGGGCAGGGAGGTGGCTACACCTTC.